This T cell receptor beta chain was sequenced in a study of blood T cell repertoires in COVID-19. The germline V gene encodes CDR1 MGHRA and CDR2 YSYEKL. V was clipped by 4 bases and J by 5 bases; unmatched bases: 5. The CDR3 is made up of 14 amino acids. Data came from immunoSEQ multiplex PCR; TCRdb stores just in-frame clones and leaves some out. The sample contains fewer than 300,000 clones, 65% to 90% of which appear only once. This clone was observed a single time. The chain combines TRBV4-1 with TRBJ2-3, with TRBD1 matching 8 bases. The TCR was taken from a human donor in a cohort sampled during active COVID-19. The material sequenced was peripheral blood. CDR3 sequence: CASSPRTGRDTQYF. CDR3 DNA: TGCGCCAGCAGCCCCCGGACAGGGAGAGATACGCAGTATTTT.